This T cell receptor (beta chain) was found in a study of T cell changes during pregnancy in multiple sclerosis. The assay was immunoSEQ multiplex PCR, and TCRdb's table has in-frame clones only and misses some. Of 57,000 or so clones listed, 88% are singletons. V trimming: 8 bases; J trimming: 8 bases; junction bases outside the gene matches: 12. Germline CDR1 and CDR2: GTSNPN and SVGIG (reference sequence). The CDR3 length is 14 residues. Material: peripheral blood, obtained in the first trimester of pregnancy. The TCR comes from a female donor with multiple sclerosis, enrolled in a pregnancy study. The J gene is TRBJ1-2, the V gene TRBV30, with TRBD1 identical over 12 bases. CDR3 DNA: TGTGCCGGGCGGGACAGGGGGCAAAGTCAAGGCTACACCTTC. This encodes CAGRDRGQSQGYTF.